This T cell receptor (beta chain) appears in the sequencing data of a study of blood T cell repertoires in COVID-19. On the study more broadly: Italy, Spain and the United States were the sources of the convalescent and acute COVID-19 samples. PBMCs, B-cell-depleted T cells, or T cells provided the cDNA or gDNA that made up the material.

The CDR3 totals 16 residues. The authors' processing: Amplification of reference gene primers provided the estimated nucleated cell counts. Produced via immunoSEQ multiplex PCR; TCRdb's table is partial and in-frame only. The V and J calls and clone size were taken over from that table, and D and trimming were inferred from the DNA. The sample includes 200,000 or so clones, roughly nine tenths of them seen just once. This receptor was obtained from a woman aged 70-85 years with acute or convalescent COVID-19. Sequenced sample: peripheral blood. The genes are TRBV21-1 and TRBJ1-2; TRBD1, the table's D call, lacks a check against the DNA. TRBV21-1 has pseudogene status. This chain's CDR3 is CASSNGQGSSNYGYTF. The CDR3 DNA sequence: TGTGCCAGCAGCAACGGGCAGGGGTCCTCTAACTATGGCTACACCTTC.